The 21 T cell receptor beta chains listed next were all sequenced from one sample in a study of identical twins. Using its own MiXCR run on the 5' RACE reads, TCRdb lists one record per CDR3 protein. This sample yields about 250,000 distinct CDR3 sequences, of which about 8% are seen a single time; 3% belongs to the top ten. The same sample was also used in a study of yellow fever vaccine responses in identical twins.

The sequenced sample consisted of CD8+ T cells sorted from blood. The receptors shown here come from a woman younger than 30 in good health.

This clonotype was detected once. The chain joins TRBV7-3 to TRBJ2-5; D not resolved. CDR3 size: 15 residues. V was pared by 5 bases and J by 4 bases, with 17 bases between. Germline values: CDR1 SGHTA, CDR2 FQGTGA. The CDR3 loop reads CASSLWGTPGETQYF. The DNA for the CDR3 is TGTGCCAGCAGCCTCTGGGGAACCCCCGGAGAGACCCAGTACTTC.

The chain combines TRBV20-1 with TRBJ2-5; 10 bases map to TRBD2. With V trimmed by 4 bases and J by 2 bases, 10 bases remained unmatched. Germline assignment: CDR1 DFQATT and CDR2 SNEGSKA (reference sequence). The CDR3 runs 16 residues. CDR3 residues: CSANPRTSGIQETQYF. CDR3 nucleotide sequence: TGCAGTGCTAACCCCCGGACTAGCGGAATTCAAGAGACCCAGTACTTC.

This clonotype showed up just a few times. The chain carries TRBV4-3 and TRBJ2-1; 9 bases fit TRBD1. Germline lookup yields CDR1 LGHNA and CDR2 YSLEER. After removal of 0 bases from V and 4 bases from J, the junction contained 4 bases not matched to a gene. The CDR3 has 16 amino acids. The CDR3 sequence is CASSQDWTGAYNEQFF. CDR3 nucleotide sequence: TGCGCCAGCAGCCAAGATTGGACAGGGGCGTACAATGAGCAGTTCTTC.

This clonotype showed up just a few times. DNA for the CDR3: TGTGCCAGCAGCTTTCAAACCGGGACAGCGAACACCGGGGAGCTGTTTTTT. It yields the protein CASSFQTGTANTGELFF. The genes are TRBV11-3 and TRBJ2-2, with 7 bases matching TRBD1. J was trimmed by 0 bases and V by 3 bases; bases with no gene match: 7. Germline V CDR1 and CDR2: SGHNT, YENEEA. The CDR3 runs 17 residues.

This clonotype has a handful of counts. V is TRBV5-1 and J is TRBJ2-1, with 8 bases lining up with TRBD2. Germline-derived CDR1 and CDR2 are SGHRS and YFSETQ. The J segment lost 7 bases and the V segment lost 0 bases, leaving 6 bases of the junction unmatched. This CDR3 contains 15 residues. CDR3 bases: TGCGCCAGCAGCTTGGCGGGAGGGCAAAATAATGAGCAGTTCTTC. Its translation: CASSLAGGQNNEQFF.

This clonotype was counted many times. The gene calls are TRBV12-3 or TRBV12-4 and TRBJ2-1; 7 nucleotides agree with TRBD1. V lost 5 bases, J lost 7 bases, and 8 bases stayed unmatched. The CDR3 is 14 residues long. CDR3: CASSRPGQHNEQFF. DNA of the CDR3: TGTGCCAGCAGTCGTCCGGGACAGCATAATGAGCAGTTCTTC.

This clonotype was counted a few times. The chain employs TRBV28 and TRBJ2-3; 7 nucleotides align to TRBD2. The CDR3 length is 15 residues. Losses at the gene ends were 2 bases for V and 6 bases for J; bases not matched to a gene: 8. Germline V lookup: CDR1 MDHEN, CDR2 SYDVKM. CDR3 loop: CASSLGLAVSDTQYF. Written as DNA, the CDR3 is TGTGCCAGCAGTTTAGGTCTAGCGGTCAGTGATACGCAGTATTTT.

CDR3 DNA: TGTGCCAGCAGTCCAACCCGACTAGCGGGAGCCCCCAGCTCCTACAATGAGCAGTTCTTC. It translates to CASSPTRLAGAPSSYNEQFF. V is TRBV6-2 or TRBV6-3 and J is TRBJ2-1; 12 positions agree with TRBD2. V lost 5 bases, J lost 0 bases, and 14 bases stayed unmatched. Germline V gene data show CDR1 as MNHEY and CDR2 as SVGEGT. The CDR3 has 20 amino acids.

This clonotype was picked up many times. The chain recombines TRBV5-6 with TRBJ2-7; perhaps TRBD2 as D (5 bases). The CDR3 is 14 residues long. V gave up 7 bases and J gave up 1 base, with 15 bases separating them. Germline V gene data show CDR1 as SGHDT and CDR2 as YYEEEE. Written as DNA, the CDR3 is TGTGCCAGCCTGGACTCTTCAATTTCCTACGAGCAGTACTTC. Encoded protein: CASLDSSISYEQYF.

This clonotype was observed at least ten times. The chain recombines TRBV12-3 or TRBV12-4 with TRBJ1-5, with unresolved D. Trimming left V 5 bases short and J 5 bases short, with 7 bases between. CDR3 length equals 12 residues. The CDR3: CASSIEDQPQHF. The CDR3 DNA sequence: TGTGCCAGCAGTATCGAGGATCAGCCCCAGCATTTT.

The chain is built from TRBV7-6 and TRBJ1-1; weak D call: TRBD1 (5 bases). Trimming stripped 3 bases from V and 1 base from J, with 9 bases between. Germline V gene data show CDR1 as SGHVS and CDR2 as FNYEAQ. This CDR3 contains 14 residues. The CDR3 reads CASSLDTANTEAFF. The CDR3 coding sequence is TGTGCCAGCAGCTTGGACACGGCGAACACTGAAGCTTTCTTT.

This chain uses TRBV7-2 with TRBJ2-1; TRBD2 matches 14 bases. This CDR3 has 15 residues. Losses at the gene ends were 1 base for V and 7 bases for J; bases not matched to a gene: 0. Germline-derived CDR1 and CDR2 are SGHTA and FQGNSA. In nucleotides, the CDR3 is TGTGCCAGCAGCTTAGGGACTAGCGGGGGGAATGAGCAGTTCTTC. Translating gives CASSLGTSGGNEQFF.

This chain connects TRBV6-2 or TRBV6-3 to TRBJ2-1; tentatively, D is TRBD2 (5 bases). Germline V gene data show CDR1 as MNHEY and CDR2 as SVGEGT. V was cut by 0 bases and J by 3 bases, with 12 bases left in between. The CDR3 contains 16 residues. The CDR3 here is CASSYSNGIGYNEQFF. CDR3 in DNA: TGTGCCAGCAGTTACTCAAACGGGATAGGCTACAATGAGCAGTTCTTC.

This clonotype was seen repeatedly, ten times or more. V and J are TRBV6-4 and TRBJ2-6; no clear D. Germline values: CDR1 MRHNA, CDR2 SNTAGT. The ends were cut back, 3 bases at V and 0 bases at J, with 3 bases in the middle. The CDR3 is made up of 14 amino acids. CDR3 loop: CASSENSGANVLTF. The CDR3 nucleotides are TGTGCCAGCAGTGAAAACTCTGGGGCCAACGTCCTGACTTTC.

This clonotype came up many times. The chain combines TRBV7-3 with TRBJ2-3, with a weak D call TRBD1 (5 bases). The V and J ends lost 4 bases and 2 bases respectively, with 13 bases between them. The CDR3 totals 15 residues. Germline lookup yields CDR1 SGHTA and CDR2 FQGTGA. The CDR3 loop reads CASSSDRETTDTQYF. For the CDR3, the DNA is TGTGCCAGCAGCTCCGACAGAGAAACCACAGATACGCAGTATTTT.

This clonotype was seen only once. Since a much larger clone is just one base distant, this may be a read error. The J gene is TRBJ2-5, the V gene TRBV6-5; 11 bases are shared with TRBD2. The CDR3 covers 14 residues. Germline CDR1 reads MNHEY; CDR2 reads SVGAGI. The CDR3 reads CASSYSTSGETQNF. In DNA, the CDR3 is TGTGCCAGCAGTTACTCGACTAGCGGGGAGACCCAGAACTTC.

This clonotype turned up a few times. This rearrangement joins TRBV24-1 to TRBJ2-2; a weak D match, TRBD1 (6 bases). Per germline, CDR1 KGHDR and CDR2 SFDVKD. Trimming pared 9 bases from V and 3 bases from J, leaving 19 bases between. This CDR3 comprises 16 residues. The CDR3 DNA reads TGTGCCACCGGACCGGGGCGCCACAGGGACACCGGGGAGCTGTTTTTT. Its protein product is CATGPGRHRDTGELFF.

The chain uses TRBV20-1 and TRBJ1-5; TRBD1 is a possible D gene (5 bases). The germline V gene has CDR1 DFQATT and CDR2 SNEGSKA (reference sequence). This CDR3 has 13 amino acids. The ends were cut back, 1 base at V and 5 bases at J, with 9 bases in the middle. CDR3 DNA: TGCAGTGCTAGAGGGGGGGTCGATCAGCCCCAGCATTTT. Amino acids: CSARGGVDQPQHF.

This clonotype was counted many times. The chain uses TRBV12-3 or TRBV12-4 and TRBJ2-7; 7 bases are a match to TRBD1. This CDR3 is built from 14 residues. Losses at the gene ends were 8 bases for V and 3 bases for J; bases not matched to a gene: 10. The CDR3 nucleotides read TGTGCCAGCGGGGACAGTAGTTTTGGCTACGAGCAGTACTTC. It translates to CASGDSSFGYEQYF.

In its sample, this clonotype was seen many times. The V and J genes are TRBV28 and TRBJ2-7, with TRBD1 identical over 8 bases. CDR1 and CDR2 from the germline V gene are MDHEN and SYDVKM. The CDR3 has 16 residues. With 5 bases clipped from V and 5 bases from J, the junction kept 14 bases outside the gene matches. CDR3 protein: CASSPTPDRVNHEQYF. CDR3 DNA: TGTGCCAGCAGTCCGACCCCGGACAGGGTTAACCACGAGCAGTACTTC.

This clonotype was seen more than once but under ten times. The V call is TRBV10-3, the J call TRBJ2-7; D gene ambiguous. The length of the CDR3 is 13 residues. Germline-derived CDR1 and CDR2 are ENHRY and SYGVKD. V was trimmed by 10 bases and J by 2 bases, leaving 15 bases between them. The chain's CDR3 is CATRPPLPYEQYF. The CDR3 nucleotides are TGTGCCACCCGGCCCCCGTTGCCCTACGAGCAGTACTTC.